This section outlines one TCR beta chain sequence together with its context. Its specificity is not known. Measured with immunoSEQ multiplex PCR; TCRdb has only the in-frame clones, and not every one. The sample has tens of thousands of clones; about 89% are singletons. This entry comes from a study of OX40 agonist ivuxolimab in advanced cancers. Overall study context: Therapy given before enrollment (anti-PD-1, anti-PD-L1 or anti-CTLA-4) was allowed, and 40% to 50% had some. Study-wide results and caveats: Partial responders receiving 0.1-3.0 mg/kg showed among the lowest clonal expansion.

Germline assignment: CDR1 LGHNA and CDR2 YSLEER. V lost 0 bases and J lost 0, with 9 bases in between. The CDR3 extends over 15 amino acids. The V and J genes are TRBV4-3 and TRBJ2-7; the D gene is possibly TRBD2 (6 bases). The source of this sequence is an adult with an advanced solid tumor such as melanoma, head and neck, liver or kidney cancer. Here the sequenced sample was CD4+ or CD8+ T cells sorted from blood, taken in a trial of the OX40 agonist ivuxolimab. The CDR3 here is CASSQERGNSYEQYF. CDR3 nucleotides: TGCGCCAGCAGCCAAGAGCGGGGTAACTCCTACGAGCAGTACTTC.